This TCR beta chain stems from a study of blood T cell repertoires in COVID-19. Study-wide context: Samples of COVID-19 (acute and convalescent) were obtained from the United States, Italy and Spain. PBMCs, B-cell-depleted T cells, or T cells provided the cDNA or gDNA that made up the material.

This CDR3 has 17 residues. Germline V gene data show CDR1 as LGHNA and CDR2 as YSLEER. V shed 4 bases, J shed 4 bases, and the junction held 9 bases outside the gene matches. How the authors handled the data: Estimation of nucleated cell counts was performed using reference gene primer amplification. The repertoire was sequenced with immunoSEQ multiplex PCR; TCRdb's copy has only in-frame clones and lacks some. The V and J calls and clone size come from that table; D and trimming were worked out from the DNA. This table holds hundreds of thousands of clones, over 75% found once. What was sequenced was peripheral blood. The clonotype comes from a man older than 75 with acute or convalescent COVID-19. The gene calls are TRBV4-3 and TRBJ2-1; TRBD2 aligns across 11 bases. DNA of the CDR3: TGCGCCAGCAGCCTGCTCTCACTAGCGGGAGCTTACAATGAGCAGTTCTTC. Its protein is CASSLLSLAGAYNEQFF.